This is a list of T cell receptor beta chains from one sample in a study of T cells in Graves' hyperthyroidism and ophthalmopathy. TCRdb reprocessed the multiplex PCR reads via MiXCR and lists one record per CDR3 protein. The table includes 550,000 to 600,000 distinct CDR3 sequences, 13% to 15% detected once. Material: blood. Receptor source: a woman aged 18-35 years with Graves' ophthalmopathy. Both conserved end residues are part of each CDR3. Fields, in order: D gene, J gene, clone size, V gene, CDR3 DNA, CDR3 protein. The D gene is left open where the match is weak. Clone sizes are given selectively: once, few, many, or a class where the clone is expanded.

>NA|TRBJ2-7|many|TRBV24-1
TGTGCCACCAGTGGAACGGCAGGGGCCGAGCAGTACTTC
CATSGTAGAEQYF
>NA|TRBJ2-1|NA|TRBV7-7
TGTGCTAGCAGCCCGGGGGGGACAGATGAGCAGTTCTTC
CASSPGGTDEQFF
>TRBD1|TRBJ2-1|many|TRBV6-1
TGTGCCAGCAGTGAAACGGACAGGGGTTGGCAGTTCTTC
CASSETDRGWQFF
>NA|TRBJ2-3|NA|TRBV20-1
TGCAGTGCCACCAAGCGCACGGTGTCCCGTAGCACAGATACGCAGTATTTT
CSATKRTVSRSTDTQYF
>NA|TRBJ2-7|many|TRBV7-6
TGTGCCAGCAGCTCCACGACAGCCTACGAGCAGTACTTC
CASSSTTAYEQYF
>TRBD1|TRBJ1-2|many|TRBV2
TGTGCCAGCAGCATGACAGGGGACGGTGCTGGCTACACCTTC
CASSMTGDGAGYTF
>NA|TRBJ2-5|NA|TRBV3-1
TGTGCCAGCAGCCAAGTTAATATCCAAGAGACCCAGTACTTC
CASSQVNIQETQYF
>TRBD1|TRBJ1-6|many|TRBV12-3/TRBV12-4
TGTGCCAGCGTACAGGGGGCGAGCTCCTATAATTCACCCCTCCACTTT
CASVQGASSYNSPLHF
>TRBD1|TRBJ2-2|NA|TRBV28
TGTGCCAGCAGTTTAGGGACAGGGGGCTTCGGGGAGCTGTTTTTT
CASSLGTGGFGELFF
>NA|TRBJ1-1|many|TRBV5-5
TGTGCCAGCAGCCCTTGGGTGCTTAGTAGGGGCGCGGGGGGGAATCCTGAAGCTTTCTTT
CASSPWVLSRGAGGNPEAFF
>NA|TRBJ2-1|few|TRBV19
TGTGCCAGTAGTATAATGCCTAGTTACAATGAGCAGTTCTTC
CASSIMPSYNEQFF
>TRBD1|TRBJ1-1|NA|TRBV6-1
TGTGCCGGCCTACAGGGGTTAGCTTTCTTT
CAGLQGLAFF
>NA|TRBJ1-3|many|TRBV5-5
TGTGCCAGCAGTCGTGTCCCTGGAAACACCATATATTTT
CASSRVPGNTIYF
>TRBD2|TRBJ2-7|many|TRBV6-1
TGTGCCAGCAGGGTTCCTAGCGGGGGGATCTACGAGCAGTACTTC
CASRVPSGGIYEQYF
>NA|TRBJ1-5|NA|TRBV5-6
TGTGCCAGCAGCTCGGTCAGGGTGGGTCAGCCCCAGCATTTT
CASSSVRVGQPQHF
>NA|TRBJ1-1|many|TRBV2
TGTGCCAGCAGTGAGCTTCCACAGGCGAACACTGAAGCTTTCTTT
CASSELPQANTEAFF
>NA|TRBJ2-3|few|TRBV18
TGTGCCAGCTCCCGCACGGAAGGGGATACGCAGTATTTT
CASSRTEGDTQYF
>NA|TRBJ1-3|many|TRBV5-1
TGCGCCAGCAGCTCTGCGTCGGGGCAGGACACCATATATTTT
CASSSASGQDTIYF
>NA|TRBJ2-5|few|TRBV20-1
TGCAGTGCTAGGCTCCAGGGAGGGGGAGAGACCCAGTACTTC
CSARLQGGGETQYF
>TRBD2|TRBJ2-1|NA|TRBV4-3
TGCGCCAGCAGCCAGGCCAAGACTAGCGGAAGGGCCAATGAGCAGTTCTTC
CASSQAKTSGRANEQFF
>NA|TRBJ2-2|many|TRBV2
TGTGCCAGCAGTGATGAGTTCAGGGGCCAGACCGGGGAGCTGTTTTTT
CASSDEFRGQTGELFF
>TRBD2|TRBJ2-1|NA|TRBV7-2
TGTGCCAGCAGCCGTGGGCTAGCGGGAGACTCCTACAATGAGCAGTTCTTC
CASSRGLAGDSYNEQFF
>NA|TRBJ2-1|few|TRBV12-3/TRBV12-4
TGTGCCAGCAGTTTAGGGTCTCCTCAAGTTGAGCAGTTCTTC
CASSLGSPQVEQFF
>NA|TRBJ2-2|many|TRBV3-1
TGTGCCAGCAGCCAAGATCGGTCCGGGCGGCGAACCGGGGAGCTGTTTTTT
CASSQDRSGRRTGELFF
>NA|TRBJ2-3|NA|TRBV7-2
TGTGCCAGCAGCTGGGGAGGCCAGGGGGGTACGCAGTATTTT
CASSWGGQGGTQYF
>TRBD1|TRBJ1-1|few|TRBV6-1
TGTGCCAGCACCAACTCGGGACAGAAGCCTTTCTTT
CASTNSGQKPFF
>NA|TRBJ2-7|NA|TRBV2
TGTGCCAGCAGTTTGGGCCCCGGGAACTACGAGCAGTACTTC
CASSLGPGNYEQYF
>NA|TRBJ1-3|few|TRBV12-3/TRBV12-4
TGTGCCAGCAGTTTGGGAGGGGCAAGCTCTGGAAACACCATATATTTT
CASSLGGASSGNTIYF
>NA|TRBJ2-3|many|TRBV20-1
TGCAGTGCTACCGCGGGCACAGATACGCAGTATTTT
CSATAGTDTQYF
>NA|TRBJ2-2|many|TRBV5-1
TGCGCCAGCAGCTTGGCCTCCTCCTCCACCGGGGAGCTGTTTTTT
CASSLASSSTGELFF
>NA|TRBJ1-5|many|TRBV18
TGTGCCAGCTCACCCAGTTTCGAACGGACCAATCAGCCCCAGCATTTT
CASSPSFERTNQPQHF
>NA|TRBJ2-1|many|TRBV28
TGTGCCAGCAGTTTCGGCCAAACCGGGGTCAATGAGCAGTTCTTC
CASSFGQTGVNEQFF
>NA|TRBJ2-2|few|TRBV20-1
TGCAGTGCAAGCCCGGTTGGGGCGGGTATTACCGGGGAGCTGTTTTTT
CSASPVGAGITGELFF
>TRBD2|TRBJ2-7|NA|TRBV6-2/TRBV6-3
TGTGCCAGCACCCCTGAGGCGGGAGGGGCCTACGAGCAGTACTTC
CASTPEAGGAYEQYF
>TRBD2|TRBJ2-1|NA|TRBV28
TGTGCCAGCAGCCTAACTAGCGGGAGAATTCAGTTCTTC
CASSLTSGRIQFF
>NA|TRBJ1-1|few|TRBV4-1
TGCGCCAGCAGCCAAGAGTTCATGAACACTGAAGCTTTCTTT
CASSQEFMNTEAFF
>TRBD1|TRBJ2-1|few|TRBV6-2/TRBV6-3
TGTGCCAGCAGTTATAGGGGACAGGGGTACAATGAGCAGTTCTTC
CASSYRGQGYNEQFF
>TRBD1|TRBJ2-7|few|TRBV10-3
TGTGCCATCAGTGAAGGACAGGGCAACTCCTACGAGCAGTACTTC
CAISEGQGNSYEQYF
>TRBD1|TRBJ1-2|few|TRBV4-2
TGTGCCAGCAGCCCGACCATCACTAAAGGGGGCGCGGATGGCTACACCTTC
CASSPTITKGGADGYTF
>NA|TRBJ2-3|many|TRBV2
TGTGCCAGCAGCGAGAGGCAGTTACTTAACCCTAGCACAGATACGCAGTATTTT
CASSERQLLNPSTDTQYF
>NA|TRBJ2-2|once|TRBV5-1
TGCGCCAGCAGCTTGGGGCTAGCCAGCACCGGGGAGCTGTTTTTT
CASSLGLASTGELFF
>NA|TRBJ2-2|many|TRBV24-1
TGTGCCACCAGCCCTCGGACGGATTTCACCGGGGAGCTGTTTTTT
CATSPRTDFTGELFF
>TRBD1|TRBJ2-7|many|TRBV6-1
TGTGCCAGCAGGAGTAGACAGGGGCTGTACGAGCAGTACTTC
CASRSRQGLYEQYF
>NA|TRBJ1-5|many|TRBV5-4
TGTGCCAGCAGCTTGTCGGGGGGAGGCAATCAGCCCCAGCATTTT
CASSLSGGGNQPQHF
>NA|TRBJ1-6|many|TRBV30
TGTGCCTGGAGCACAGTTAATTCACCCCTCCACTTT
CAWSTVNSPLHF
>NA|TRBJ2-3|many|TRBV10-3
TGTGCCATCTCTTCTAGCGCATACACAGATACGCAGTATTTT
CAISSSAYTDTQYF
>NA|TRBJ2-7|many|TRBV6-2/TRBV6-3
TGTGCCAGCAGTCTACTCGCAGGGTTGGACGAGCAGTACTTC
CASSLLAGLDEQYF
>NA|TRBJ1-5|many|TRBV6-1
TGTGCCAGCAGCCAAACTACTTCAGGGGCCGGTCAGCCCCAGCATTTT
CASSQTTSGAGQPQHF
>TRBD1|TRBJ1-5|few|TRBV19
TGTGCCAGTAGGGGGACAGGGGGGAGCAATCGGCCCCAGCATTTT
CASRGTGGSNRPQHF
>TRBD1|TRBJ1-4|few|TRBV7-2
TGTGCCAGCAGCCCATTCCAACCCAGGACAGGGGATGAAAAACTGTTTTTT
CASSPFQPRTGDEKLFF
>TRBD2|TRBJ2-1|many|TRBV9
TGTGCCAGCAGCCCCCGCGGGAGTTCGAACAATGAGCAGTTCTTC
CASSPRGSSNNEQFF
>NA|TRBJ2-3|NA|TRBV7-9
TGTGCCAGCAGCTTAGGCCTTTCGGGAGACGCGGATACGCAGTATTTT
CASSLGLSGDADTQYF
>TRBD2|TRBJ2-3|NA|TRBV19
TGTGCCAGTAGTGGATCGCGGGAGAGCACAGATACGCAGTATTTT
CASSGSRESTDTQYF
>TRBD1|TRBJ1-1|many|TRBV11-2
TGTGCCAGCAGCTTAGAAGGGTTCAGGGGGAAAGGAGGGAACACTGAAGCTTTCTTT
CASSLEGFRGKGGNTEAFF
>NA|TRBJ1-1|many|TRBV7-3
TGTGCCAGCAGCTTATCACAGGCTAATGGGGCTGAAGCTTTCTTT
CASSLSQANGAEAFF
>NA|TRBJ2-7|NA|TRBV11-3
TGTGCCAGCACCTCGACGCTATACGAGCAGTACTTC
CASTSTLYEQYF